This TCR beta chain appears in the sequencing data of a study of identical twins. V was clipped by 7 bases and J by 14 bases; unmatched bases: 10. The CDR3 covers 12 residues. Each CDR3 protein gets one entry after TCRdb re-called the 5' RACE reads with MiXCR. The top ten hold over 35% of the sample, which has 210,000 or so distinct CDR3 sequences, about a sixth seen once. The data were also submitted as part of a second study, on T cells expressing NK-cell markers. That paper adds: Roughly 6 donors had dominant NKG2C+ clonotypes that comprised roughly 1.0-7.0% of their CD8+ T cells. A few of the donors also had these clonotypes leading their CD3+CD56-NKG2C+ fraction. No clear determination of HCMV specificity was made for expanded NKG2C+ T cell clones.

The TCR originated in a woman under 30 in good health. The gene calls are TRBV12-3 or TRBV12-4 and TRBJ2-1; 8 nucleotides agree with TRBD2. The source material was CD8+ T cells sorted from blood. Here the CDR3 reads CASNPGGRGEFF. For the CDR3, the DNA is TGTGCCAGCAACCCTGGGGGGCGGGGGGAGTTCTTC.